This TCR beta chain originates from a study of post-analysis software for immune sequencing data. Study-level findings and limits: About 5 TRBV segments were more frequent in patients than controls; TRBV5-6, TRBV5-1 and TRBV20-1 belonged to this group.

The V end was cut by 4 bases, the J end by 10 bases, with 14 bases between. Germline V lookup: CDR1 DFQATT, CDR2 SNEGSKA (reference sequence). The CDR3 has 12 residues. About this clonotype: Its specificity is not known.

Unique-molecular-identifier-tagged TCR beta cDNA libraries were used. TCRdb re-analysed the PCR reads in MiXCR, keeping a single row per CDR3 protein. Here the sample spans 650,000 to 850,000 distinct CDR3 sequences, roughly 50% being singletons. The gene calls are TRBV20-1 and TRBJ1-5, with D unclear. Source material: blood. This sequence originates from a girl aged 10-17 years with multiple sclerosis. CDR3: CSAIRVGQPQHF. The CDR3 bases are TGCAGTGCTATACGGGTAGGCCAACCCCAGCATTTT.